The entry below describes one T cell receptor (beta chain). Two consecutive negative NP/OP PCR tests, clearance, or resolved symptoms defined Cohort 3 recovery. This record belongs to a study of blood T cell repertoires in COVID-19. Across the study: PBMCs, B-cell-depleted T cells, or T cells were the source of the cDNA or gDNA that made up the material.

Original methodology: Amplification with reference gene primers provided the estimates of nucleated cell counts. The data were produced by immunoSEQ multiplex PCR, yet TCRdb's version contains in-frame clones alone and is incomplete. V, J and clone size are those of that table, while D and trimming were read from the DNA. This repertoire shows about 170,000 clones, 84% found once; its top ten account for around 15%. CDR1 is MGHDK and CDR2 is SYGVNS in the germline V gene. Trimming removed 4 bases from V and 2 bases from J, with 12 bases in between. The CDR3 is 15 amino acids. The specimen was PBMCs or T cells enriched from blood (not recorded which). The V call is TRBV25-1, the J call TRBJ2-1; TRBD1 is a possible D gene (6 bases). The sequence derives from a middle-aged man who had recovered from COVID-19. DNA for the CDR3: TGTGCCAGCAGTGCAGCCGGACAGACCTACAATGAGCAGTTCTTC. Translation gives CASSAAGQTYNEQFF.